This entry features one T cell receptor beta chain sequence. Cells are PBMCs isolated from about 10 ml of fresh blood. The sample is drawn from a study of T cells in Graves' hyperthyroidism and ophthalmopathy. The CDR3 length is 15 residues. Germline values: CDR1 LNHDA, CDR2 SQIVND (reference sequence). V was clipped by 7 bases and J by 1 base; unmatched bases: 6. Amplification of TCR beta CDR3 regions used RNA as the template. With the HTBI primer set, the TCR CDR3 went through a first round of RT-PCR. Each CDR3 protein gets one entry after TCRdb re-called the multiplex PCR reads with MiXCR. The sample lists hundreds of thousands of distinct CDR3 sequences, around 13% seen once, with more than 8.5% in the top ten.

This TCR was sampled from a woman aged 18 to 35 with Graves' hyperthyroidism. The chain recombines TRBV19 with TRBJ2-2; 7 nucleotides line up with TRBD2. Sequencing was carried out using blood. The CDR3 protein is CASTSLAVNTGELFF. CDR3 DNA sequence: TGTGCCAGTACCTCTCTAGCGGTGAACACCGGGGAGCTGTTTTTT.